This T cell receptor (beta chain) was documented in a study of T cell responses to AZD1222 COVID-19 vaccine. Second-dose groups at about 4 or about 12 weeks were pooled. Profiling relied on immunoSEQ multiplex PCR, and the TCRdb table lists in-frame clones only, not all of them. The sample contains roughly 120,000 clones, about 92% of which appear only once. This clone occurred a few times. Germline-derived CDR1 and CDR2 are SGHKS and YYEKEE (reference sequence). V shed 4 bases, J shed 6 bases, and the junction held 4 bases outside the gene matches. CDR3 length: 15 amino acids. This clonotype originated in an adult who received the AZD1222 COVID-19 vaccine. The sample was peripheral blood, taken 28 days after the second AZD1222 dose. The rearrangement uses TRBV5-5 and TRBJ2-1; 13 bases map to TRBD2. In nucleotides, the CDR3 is TGTGCCAGCAGCCCGGGACTAGCGGGGTTCAATGAGCAGTTCTTC. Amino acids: CASSPGLAGFNEQFF.